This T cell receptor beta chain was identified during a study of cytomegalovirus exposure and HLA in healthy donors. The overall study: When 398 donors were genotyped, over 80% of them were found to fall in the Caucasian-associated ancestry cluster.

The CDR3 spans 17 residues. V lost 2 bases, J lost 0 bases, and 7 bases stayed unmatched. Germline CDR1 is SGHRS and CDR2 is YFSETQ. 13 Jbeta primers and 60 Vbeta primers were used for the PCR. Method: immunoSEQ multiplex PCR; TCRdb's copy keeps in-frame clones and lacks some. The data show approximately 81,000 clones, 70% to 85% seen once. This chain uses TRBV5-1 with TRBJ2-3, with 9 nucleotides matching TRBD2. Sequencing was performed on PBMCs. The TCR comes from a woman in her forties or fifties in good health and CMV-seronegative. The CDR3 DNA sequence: TGCGCCAGCAGCTTTGGAGCGGCGGGGGGGAGCACAGATACGCAGTATTTT. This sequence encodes CASSFGAAGGSTDTQYF.